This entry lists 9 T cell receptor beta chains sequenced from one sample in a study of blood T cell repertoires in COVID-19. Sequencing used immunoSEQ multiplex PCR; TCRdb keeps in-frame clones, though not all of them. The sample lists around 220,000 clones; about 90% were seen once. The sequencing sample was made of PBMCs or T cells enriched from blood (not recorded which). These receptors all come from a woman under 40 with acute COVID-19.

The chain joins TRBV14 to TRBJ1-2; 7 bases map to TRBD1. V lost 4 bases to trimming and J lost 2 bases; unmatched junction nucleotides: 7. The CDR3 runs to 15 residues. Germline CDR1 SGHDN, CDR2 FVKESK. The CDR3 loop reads CASSRITGANYGYTF. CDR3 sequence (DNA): TGTGCCAGCAGCCGTATAACAGGGGCGAACTATGGCTACACCTTC.

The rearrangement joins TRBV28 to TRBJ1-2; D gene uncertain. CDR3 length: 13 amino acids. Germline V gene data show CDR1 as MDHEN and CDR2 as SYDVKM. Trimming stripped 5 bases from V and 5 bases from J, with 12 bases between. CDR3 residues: CASSLDEVYGYTF. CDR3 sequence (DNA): TGTGCCAGCAGTCTTGACGAGGTGTATGGCTACACCTTC.

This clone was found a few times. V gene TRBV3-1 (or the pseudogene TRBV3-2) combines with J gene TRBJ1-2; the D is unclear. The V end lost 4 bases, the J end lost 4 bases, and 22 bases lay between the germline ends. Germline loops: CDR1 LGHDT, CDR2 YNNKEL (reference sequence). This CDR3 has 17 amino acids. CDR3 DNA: TGTGCCAGCAGCCCAGACGGATTGGTTCGGAGAGCCTATGGCTACACCTTC. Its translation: CASSPDGLVRRAYGYTF.

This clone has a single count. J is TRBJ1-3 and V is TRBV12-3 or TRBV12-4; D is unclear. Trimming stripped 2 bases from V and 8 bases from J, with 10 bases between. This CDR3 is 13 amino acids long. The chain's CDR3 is CASSLRGSHTIYF. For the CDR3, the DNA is TGTGCCAGCAGTTTACGGGGTTCTCACACCATATATTTT.

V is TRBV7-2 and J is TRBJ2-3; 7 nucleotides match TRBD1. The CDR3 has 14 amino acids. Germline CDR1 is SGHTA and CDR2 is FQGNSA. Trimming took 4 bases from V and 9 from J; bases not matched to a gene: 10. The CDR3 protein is CASSWTGEPGTQYF. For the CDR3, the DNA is TGTGCCAGCAGCTGGACAGGAGAACCGGGGACGCAGTATTTT.

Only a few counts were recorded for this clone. CDR3 region: CASSSLSGGYEQFF. CDR3 sequence (DNA): TGCGCCAGCAGCTCCCTATCAGGGGGCTATGAGCAGTTCTTC. The rearrangement links TRBV5-1 to TRBJ2-1; 8 bases align to TRBD1. This CDR3 is 14 amino acids long. The ends lost 3 bases at V and 8 bases at J; junction bases unmatched: 7. Germline V gene lookup returns CDR1 SGHRS and CDR2 YFSETQ.

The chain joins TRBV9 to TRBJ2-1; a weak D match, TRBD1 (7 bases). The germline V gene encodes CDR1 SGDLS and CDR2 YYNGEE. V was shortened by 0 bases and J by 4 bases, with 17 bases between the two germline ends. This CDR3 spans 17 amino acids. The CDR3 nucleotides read TGTGCCAGCAGCGTAGCTCTGGTGGCGGGACAGTACAATGAGCAGTTCTTC. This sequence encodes CASSVALVAGQYNEQFF.

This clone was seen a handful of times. DNA for the CDR3: TGTGCCAGCAGCGCGGGACAGGGTAGAGGGGAGCTGTTTTTT. It translates to CASSAGQGRGELFF. This chain links TRBV7-3 with TRBJ2-2; the match to TRBD1 covers 9 bases. Trimming cost V 5 bases and J 8 bases; bases outside gene matches: 6. This CDR3 is 14 amino acids long. Germline V CDR1 and CDR2: SGHTA, FQGTGA.

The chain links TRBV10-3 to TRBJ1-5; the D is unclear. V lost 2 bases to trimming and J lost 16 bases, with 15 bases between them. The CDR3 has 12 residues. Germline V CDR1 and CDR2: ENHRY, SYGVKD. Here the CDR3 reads CAISETALDQHF. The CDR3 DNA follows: TGTGCCATCAGTGAGACGGCGCTAGACCAACATTTT.